This record concerns one T cell receptor (beta chain) sequence. Its antigen is not known. This sample is drawn from a study of cytomegalovirus exposure and HLA in healthy donors. Study-level points and caveats: Most CMV-associated TCR beta chains were later found to appear HLA-restricted.

In the PCR, 60 Vbeta and 13 Jbeta primers were used. The data were produced by immunoSEQ multiplex PCR, yet TCRdb's version contains in-frame clones alone and is incomplete. The table has about 150,000 clones, 75% seen once; the top ten hold 10% to 12%. This sequence originates from a young man in good health and CMV-seropositive. The source material was PBMCs.

Here the CDR3 DNA reads TGTGCCAGTAGTATCCCTAACAGTCAGGGGAAGCCCCAGCATTTT. This codes for CASSIPNSQGKPQHF. This chain uses TRBV19 with TRBJ1-5; tentatively, D is TRBD1 (6 bases). Germline V CDR1 and CDR2: LNHDA, SQIVND (reference sequence). There are 15 residues in the CDR3. The germline V and J ends were trimmed by 3 bases and 8 bases, with 17 bases remaining between them.